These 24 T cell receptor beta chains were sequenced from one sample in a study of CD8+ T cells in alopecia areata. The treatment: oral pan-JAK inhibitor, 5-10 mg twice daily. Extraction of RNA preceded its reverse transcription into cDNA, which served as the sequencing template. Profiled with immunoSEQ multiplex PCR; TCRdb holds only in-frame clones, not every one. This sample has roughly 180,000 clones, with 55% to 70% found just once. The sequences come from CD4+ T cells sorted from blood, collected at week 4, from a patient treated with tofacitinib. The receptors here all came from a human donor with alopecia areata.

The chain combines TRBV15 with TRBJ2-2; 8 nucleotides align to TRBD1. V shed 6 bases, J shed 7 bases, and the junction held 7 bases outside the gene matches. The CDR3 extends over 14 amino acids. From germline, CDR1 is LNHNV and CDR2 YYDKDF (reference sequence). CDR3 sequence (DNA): TGTGCCACCAGTCCGACAGGGGCCGGCGGGGAGCTGTTTTTT. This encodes CATSPTGAGGELFF.

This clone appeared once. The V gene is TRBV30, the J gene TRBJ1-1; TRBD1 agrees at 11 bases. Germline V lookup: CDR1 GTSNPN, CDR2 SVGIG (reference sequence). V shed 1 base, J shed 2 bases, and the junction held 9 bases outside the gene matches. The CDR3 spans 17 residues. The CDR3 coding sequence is TGTGCCTGGAGTGAATGGACAGGGGGCGATCGAAACACTGAAGCTTTCTTT. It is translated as CAWSEWTGGDRNTEAFF.

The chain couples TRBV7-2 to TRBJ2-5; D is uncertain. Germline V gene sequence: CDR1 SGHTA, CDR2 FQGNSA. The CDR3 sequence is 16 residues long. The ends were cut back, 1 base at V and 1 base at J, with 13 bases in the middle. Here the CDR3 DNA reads TGTGCCAGCAGCTTAGGAGGCAGCCCATCCCAAGAGACCCAGTACTTC. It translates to CASSLGGSPSQETQYF.

The DNA of the CDR3 is TGTGCCACCAGCAGAGATCGACATCTGAACACTGAAGCTTTCTTT. Translated, it gives CATSRDRHLNTEAFF. The V call is TRBV15, the J call TRBJ1-1; no reliable D call. The CDR3 sequence is 15 residues long. Trimming shortened V by 0 bases and J by 0 bases, and 8 bases separated the two germline ends. Germline CDR1 reads LNHNV; CDR2 reads YYDKDF (reference sequence).

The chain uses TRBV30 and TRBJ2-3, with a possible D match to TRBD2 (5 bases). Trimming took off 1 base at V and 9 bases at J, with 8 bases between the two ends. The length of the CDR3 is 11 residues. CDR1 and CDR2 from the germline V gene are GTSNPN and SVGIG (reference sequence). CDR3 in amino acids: CAWSEPGTQYF. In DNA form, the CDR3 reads TGTGCCTGGAGTGAGCCGGGAACGCAGTATTTT.

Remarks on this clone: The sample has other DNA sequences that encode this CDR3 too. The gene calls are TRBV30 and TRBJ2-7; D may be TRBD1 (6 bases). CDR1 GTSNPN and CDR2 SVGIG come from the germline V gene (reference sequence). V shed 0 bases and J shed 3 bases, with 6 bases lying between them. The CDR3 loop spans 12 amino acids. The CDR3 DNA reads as TGTGCCTGGAGTGTACAGGGCTACGAGCAGTACTTC. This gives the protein CAWSVQGYEQYF.

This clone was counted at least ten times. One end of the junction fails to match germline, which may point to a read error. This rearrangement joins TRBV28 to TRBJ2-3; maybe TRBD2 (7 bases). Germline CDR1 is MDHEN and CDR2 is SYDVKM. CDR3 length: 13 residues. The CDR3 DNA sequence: TGTGCCAGCAGTTTACCCTTCGCGGGGGCCCATAGTTTT. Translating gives CASSLPFAGAHSF. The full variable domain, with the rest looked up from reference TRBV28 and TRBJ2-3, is DVKVTQSSRYLVKRTGEKVFLECVQDMDHENMFWYRQDPGLGLRLIYFSYDVKMKEKGDIPEGYSVSREKKERFSLILESASTNQTSMYLCASSLPFAGAHSFGPGTRLTVL.

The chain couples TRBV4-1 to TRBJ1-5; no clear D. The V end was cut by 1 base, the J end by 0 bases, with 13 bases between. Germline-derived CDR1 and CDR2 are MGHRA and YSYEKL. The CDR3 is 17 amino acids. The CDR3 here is CASSQGGQRYSNQPQHF. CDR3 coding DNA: TGCGCCAGCAGCCAAGGAGGGCAGAGATATAGCAATCAGCCCCAGCATTTT.

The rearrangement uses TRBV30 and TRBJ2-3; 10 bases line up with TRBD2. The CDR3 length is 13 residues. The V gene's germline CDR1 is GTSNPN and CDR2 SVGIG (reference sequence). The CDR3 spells CALLAGVTDTQYF. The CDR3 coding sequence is TGTGCTCTGCTAGCGGGGGTCACAGATACGCAGTATTTT.

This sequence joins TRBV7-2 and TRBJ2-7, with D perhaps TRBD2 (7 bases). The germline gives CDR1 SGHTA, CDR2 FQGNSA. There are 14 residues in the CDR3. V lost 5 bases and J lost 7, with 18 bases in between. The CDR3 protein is CASSQPVRGGEQYF. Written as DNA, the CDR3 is TGTGCCAGCAGCCAGCCGGTCAGGGGAGGGGAGCAGTACTTC.

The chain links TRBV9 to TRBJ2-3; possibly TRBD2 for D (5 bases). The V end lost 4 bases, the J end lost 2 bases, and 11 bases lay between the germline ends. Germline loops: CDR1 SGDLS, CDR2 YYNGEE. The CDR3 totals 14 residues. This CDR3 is CASSPRVFTDTQYF. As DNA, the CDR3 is TGTGCCAGCAGCCCGAGGGTCTTCACAGATACGCAGTATTTT.

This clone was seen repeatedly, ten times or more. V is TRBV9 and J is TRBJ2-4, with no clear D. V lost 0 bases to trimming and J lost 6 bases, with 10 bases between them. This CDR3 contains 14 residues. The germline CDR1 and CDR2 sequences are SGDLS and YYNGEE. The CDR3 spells CASSVDTFGNIQYF. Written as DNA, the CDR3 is TGTGCCAGCAGCGTAGACACCTTCGGAAACATTCAGTACTTC.

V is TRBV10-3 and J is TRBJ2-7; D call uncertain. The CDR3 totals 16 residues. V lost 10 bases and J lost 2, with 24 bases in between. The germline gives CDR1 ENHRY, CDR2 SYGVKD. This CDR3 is CATGRVSGSSAYEQYF. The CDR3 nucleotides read TGTGCCACAGGCCGTGTATCGGGTTCTTCCGCCTACGAGCAGTACTTC.

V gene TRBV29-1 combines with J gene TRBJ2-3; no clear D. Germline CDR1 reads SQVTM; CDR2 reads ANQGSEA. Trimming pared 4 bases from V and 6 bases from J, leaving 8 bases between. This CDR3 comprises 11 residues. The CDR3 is CSVVYGDTQYF. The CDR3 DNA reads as TGCAGCGTTGTATATGGTGATACGCAGTATTTT.

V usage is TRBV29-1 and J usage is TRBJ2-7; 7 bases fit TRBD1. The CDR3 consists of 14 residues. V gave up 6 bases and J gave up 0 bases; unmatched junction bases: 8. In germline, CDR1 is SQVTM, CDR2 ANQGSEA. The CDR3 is CSVRHGTASYEQYF. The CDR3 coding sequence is TGCAGCGTCCGCCACGGGACAGCCTCCTACGAGCAGTACTTC.

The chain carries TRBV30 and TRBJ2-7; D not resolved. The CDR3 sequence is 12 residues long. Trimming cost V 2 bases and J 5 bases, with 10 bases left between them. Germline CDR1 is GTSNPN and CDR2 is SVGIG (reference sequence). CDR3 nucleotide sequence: TGTGCCTGGAGTCAAAGCAGGCACGAGCAGTACTTC. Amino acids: CAWSQSRHEQYF.

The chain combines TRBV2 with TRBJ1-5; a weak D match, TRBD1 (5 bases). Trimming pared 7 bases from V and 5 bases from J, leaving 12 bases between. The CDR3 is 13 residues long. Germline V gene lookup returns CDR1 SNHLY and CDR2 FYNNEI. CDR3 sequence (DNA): TGTGCCAGCACCGAGGGGTCCCATCAGCCCCAGCATTTT. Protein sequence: CASTEGSHQPQHF.

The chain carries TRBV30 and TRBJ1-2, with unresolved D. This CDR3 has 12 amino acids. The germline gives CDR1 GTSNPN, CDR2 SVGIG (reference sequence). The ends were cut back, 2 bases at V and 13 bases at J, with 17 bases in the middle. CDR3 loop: CAWSLLRSHGTF. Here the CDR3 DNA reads TGTGCCTGGAGTTTATTGAGATCACACGGCACCTTC.

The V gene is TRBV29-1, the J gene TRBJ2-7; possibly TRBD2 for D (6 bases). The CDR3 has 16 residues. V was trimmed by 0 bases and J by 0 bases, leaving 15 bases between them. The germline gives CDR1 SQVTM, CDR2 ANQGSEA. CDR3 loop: CSVEDLSGVFSYEQYF. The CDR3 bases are TGCAGCGTTGAAGACCTCTCGGGGGTTTTCTCCTACGAGCAGTACTTC.

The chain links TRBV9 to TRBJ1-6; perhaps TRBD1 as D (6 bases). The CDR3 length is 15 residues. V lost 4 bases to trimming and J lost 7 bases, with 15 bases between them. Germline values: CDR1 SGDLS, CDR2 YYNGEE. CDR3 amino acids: CASSPAGTNNSPLHF. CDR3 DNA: TGTGCCAGCAGCCCGGCCGGGACAAACAATTCACCCCTCCACTTT.

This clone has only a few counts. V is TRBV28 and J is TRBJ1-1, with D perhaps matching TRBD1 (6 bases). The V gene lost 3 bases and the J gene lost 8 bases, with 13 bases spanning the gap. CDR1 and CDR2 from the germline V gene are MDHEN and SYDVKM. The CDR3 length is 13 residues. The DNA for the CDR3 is TGTGCCAGCAGTTTTCAGGGGTTTGGAGAAGCTTTCTTT. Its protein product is CASSFQGFGEAFF.

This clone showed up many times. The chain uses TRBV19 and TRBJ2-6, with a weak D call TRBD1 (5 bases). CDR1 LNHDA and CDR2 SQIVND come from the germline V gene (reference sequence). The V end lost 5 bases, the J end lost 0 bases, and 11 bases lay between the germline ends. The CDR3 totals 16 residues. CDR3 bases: TGTGCCAGTAGTGCCCGACAGTACTCTGGGGCCAACGTCCTGACTTTC. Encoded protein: CASSARQYSGANVLTF.

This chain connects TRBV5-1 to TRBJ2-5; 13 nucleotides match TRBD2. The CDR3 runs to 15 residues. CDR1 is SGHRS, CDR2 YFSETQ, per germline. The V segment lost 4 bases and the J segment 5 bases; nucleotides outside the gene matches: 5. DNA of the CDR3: TGCGCCAGCAGCCCGGGACTAGCGGGGCTGGAGACCCAGTACTTC. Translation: CASSPGLAGLETQYF.

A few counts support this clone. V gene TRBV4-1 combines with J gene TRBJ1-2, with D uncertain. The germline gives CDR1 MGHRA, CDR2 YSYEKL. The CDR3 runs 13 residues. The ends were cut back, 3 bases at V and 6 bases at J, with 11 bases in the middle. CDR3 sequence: CASSHRFGDGYTF. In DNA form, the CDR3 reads TGCGCCAGCAGCCACCGATTTGGGGATGGCTACACCTTC.